The rows below give T cell receptor beta chains drawn from one sample of a study of OX40 agonist ivuxolimab in advanced cancers. Here immunoSEQ multiplex PCR was the method, and the copy in TCRdb shows in-frame clones only, minus some. The sample contains about 61,000 clones, 92% of which appear only once. The source was CD4+ or CD8+ T cells sorted from blood, collected in a trial of the OX40 agonist ivuxolimab. The origin of the receptors is an adult with an advanced solid tumor such as melanoma, head and neck, liver or kidney cancer. Both conserved end residues are part of each CDR3. The D gene is left open where the match is weak.

d_call,j_call,v_call,cdr3_aa
.,TRBJ1-6,TRBV6-6,CASSYPPNSPLHF
TRBD1,TRBJ2-7,TRBV28,CASSSGQSLEQYF
.,TRBJ2-7,TRBV28,CASSFPGLDYEQYF
.,TRBJ1-3,TRBV7-2,CASSPTMGNTIYF
.,TRBJ1-2,TRBV30,CAWSYKAGYTF
.,TRBJ1-3,TRBV19,CASSPGPFAGNTIYF
.,TRBJ2-5,TRBV9,CASSVGGSQETQYF
TRBD1,TRBJ1-4,TRBV27,CASSFQGGKLFF
.,TRBJ1-4,TRBV29-1,CSVGKGPVGKLFF
.,TRBJ1-1,TRBV2,CASSDRVIEAFF
.,TRBJ2-1,TRBV7-3,CASSFSDEQFF
TRBD1,TRBJ2-1,TRBV4-1,CASSQRGQGTEQFF
.,TRBJ2-2,TRBV28,CASSLSGRGGELFF
.,TRBJ1-1,TRBV6-1,CASSGPENTEAFF
.,TRBJ2-1,TRBV7-9,CASSPWDNEQFF
TRBD1,TRBJ1-1,TRBV29-1,CSVDGQGGTEAFF
TRBD2,TRBJ2-5,TRBV12-5,CASGLGLAGGPRETQYF
.,TRBJ2-1,TRBV9,CASSGGLPYNEQFF
.,TRBJ2-1,TRBV11-2,CASSLESINEQFF
TRBD1,TRBJ1-2,TRBV9,CASSPSPTGEPVYGYTF
.,TRBJ1-6,TRBV28,CASSPGSYNSPLHF
TRBD1,TRBJ1-1,TRBV2,CARTGEDGMNTEAFF
.,TRBJ1-6,TRBV4-1,CASSQVSPNSPLHF
.,TRBJ1-1,TRBV27,CASRLGPGAAREAFF
TRBD1,TRBJ1-5,TRBV15,CATSKDRGYNQPQHF
TRBD2,TRBJ2-6,TRBV9,CASSVRLAGRESSGANVLTF
TRBD2,TRBJ2-1,TRBV29-1,CSVAGTSGGYNEQFF
.,TRBJ1-5,TRBV19,CARNYSPDGISNQPQHF
.,TRBJ2-1,TRBV6-5,CASSYSGATNEQFF
TRBD2,TRBJ2-5,TRBV28,CASRPPGLLQETQYF
.,TRBJ2-1,TRBV27,CASSSPDQMGEQFF
.,TRBJ2-2,TRBV5-8,CASSLLRSNTGELFF
TRBD1,TRBJ1-2,TRBV28,CASGRTGDYGYTF
.,TRBJ1-5,TRBV7-8,CASSLLNQPQHF
TRBD1,TRBJ1-5,TRBV4-2,CASSQPGQGDQPQHF
.,TRBJ2-5,TRBV28,CASSSKREETQYF
.,TRBJ1-2,TRBV5-4,CASGSGVGGYTF
TRBD2,TRBJ2-1,TRBV28,CASSLILAGGSYNEQFF
TRBD1,TRBJ1-5,TRBV30,CAWSPDRDQPQHF
.,TRBJ1-5,TRBV7-8,CASSLVGGQHSNQPQHF
.,TRBJ2-1,TRBV4-1,CASSQETASSYNEQFF
.,TRBJ2-3,TRBV9,CASSVARTDTQYF
.,TRBJ2-5,TRBV27,CASSFLETQYF
.,TRBJ1-5,TRBV19,CAFRLGFGGNQPQHF
.,TRBJ1-1,TRBV19,CASSINFGDRSEAFF
.,TRBJ1-2,TRBV19,CASSIDLEETRQGYTF
.,TRBJ2-1,TRBV30,CAWSPLGGPYNEQFF
.,TRBJ2-3,TRBV27,CASSPSTDTQYF
.,TRBJ2-5,TRBV28,CATQSPYQETQYF
TRBD2,TRBJ2-1,TRBV6-6,CATLGGSSYNEQFF
.,TRBJ1-1,TRBV11-2,CASSSDRNTEAFF
.,TRBJ1-1,TRBV28,CASSTGLLYTEAFF
TRBD2,TRBJ2-1,TRBV4-3,CASSQEGLAAYNEQFF
.,TRBJ1-1,TRBV7-2,CASSYGANTEAFF
TRBD2,TRBJ2-1,TRBV19,CASRLAGGPLVPSFYNEQFF